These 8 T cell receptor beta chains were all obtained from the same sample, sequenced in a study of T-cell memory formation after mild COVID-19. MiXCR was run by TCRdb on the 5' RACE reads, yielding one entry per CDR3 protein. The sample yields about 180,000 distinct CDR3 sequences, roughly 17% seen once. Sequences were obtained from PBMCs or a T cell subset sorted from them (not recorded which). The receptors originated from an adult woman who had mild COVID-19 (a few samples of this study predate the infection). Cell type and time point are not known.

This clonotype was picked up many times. The CDR3 region has the DNA TGTGCCAGCAGCTTAGATCTTCTTGCGGGAGGAGACAATGAGCAGTTCTTC. Its translation is CASSLDLLAGGDNEQFF. This chain links TRBV11-3 with TRBJ2-1; 8 positions agree with TRBD2. CDR1 SGHNT and CDR2 YENEEA come from the germline V gene. With 0 bases clipped from V and 5 bases from J, the junction kept 9 bases outside the gene matches. The CDR3 contains 17 residues.

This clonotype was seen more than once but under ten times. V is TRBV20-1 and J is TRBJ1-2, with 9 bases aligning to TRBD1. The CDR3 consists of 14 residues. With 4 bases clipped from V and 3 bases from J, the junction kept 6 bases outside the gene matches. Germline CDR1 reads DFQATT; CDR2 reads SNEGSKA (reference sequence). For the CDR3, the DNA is TGCAGTGCTAAAGGGACAGGGTACGACTATGGCTACACCTTC. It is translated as CSAKGTGYDYGYTF.

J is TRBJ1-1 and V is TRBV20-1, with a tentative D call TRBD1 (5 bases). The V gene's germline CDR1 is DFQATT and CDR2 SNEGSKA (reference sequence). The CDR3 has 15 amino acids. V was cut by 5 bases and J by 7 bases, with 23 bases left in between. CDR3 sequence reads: CSAPLAEGSGSEAFF. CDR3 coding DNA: TGCAGTGCTCCTCTCGCGGAGGGCTCAGGGAGTGAAGCTTTCTTT.

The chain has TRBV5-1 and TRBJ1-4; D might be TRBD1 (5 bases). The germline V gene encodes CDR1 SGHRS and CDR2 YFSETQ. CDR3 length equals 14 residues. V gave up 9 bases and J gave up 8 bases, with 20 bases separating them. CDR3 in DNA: TGCGCCACCAGAACCGGGACCGCTTCAGAAAAACTGTTTTTT. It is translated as CATRTGTASEKLFF.

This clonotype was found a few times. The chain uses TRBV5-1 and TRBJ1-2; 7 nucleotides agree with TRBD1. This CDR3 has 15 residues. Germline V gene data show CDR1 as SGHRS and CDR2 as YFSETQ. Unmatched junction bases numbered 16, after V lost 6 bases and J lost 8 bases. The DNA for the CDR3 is TGCGCCAGCACCGTTCGGGGGGACAGTCTAAGGGGCTACACCTTC. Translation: CASTVRGDSLRGYTF.

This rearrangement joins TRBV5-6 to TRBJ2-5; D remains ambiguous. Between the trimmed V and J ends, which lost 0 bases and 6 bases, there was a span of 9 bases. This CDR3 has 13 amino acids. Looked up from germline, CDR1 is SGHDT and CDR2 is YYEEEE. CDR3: CASSLALLKTQYF. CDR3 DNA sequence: TGTGCCAGCAGCTTGGCCCTACTCAAGACCCAGTACTTC.

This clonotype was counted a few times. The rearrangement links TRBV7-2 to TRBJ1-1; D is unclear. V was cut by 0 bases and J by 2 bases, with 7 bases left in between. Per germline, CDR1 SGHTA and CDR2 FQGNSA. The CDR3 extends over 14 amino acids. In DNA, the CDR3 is TGTGCCAGCAGCTTAGCGCCGGGAAACACTGAAGCTTTCTTT. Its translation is CASSLAPGNTEAFF.

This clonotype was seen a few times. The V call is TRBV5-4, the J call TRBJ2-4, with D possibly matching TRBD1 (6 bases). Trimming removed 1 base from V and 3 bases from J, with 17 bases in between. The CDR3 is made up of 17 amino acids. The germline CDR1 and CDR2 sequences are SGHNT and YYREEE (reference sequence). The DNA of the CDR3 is TGTGCCAGCAGCTTGTTGGGGCAGGGGCCGGGCAAAAACATTCAGTACTTC. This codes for CASSLLGQGPGKNIQYF. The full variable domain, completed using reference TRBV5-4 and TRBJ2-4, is ETGVTQSPTHLIKTRGQQVTLRCSSQSGHNTVSWYQQALGQGPQFIFQYYREEENGRGNFPPRFSGLQFPNYSSELNVNALELDDSALYLCASSLLGQGPGKNIQYFGAGTRLSVL.